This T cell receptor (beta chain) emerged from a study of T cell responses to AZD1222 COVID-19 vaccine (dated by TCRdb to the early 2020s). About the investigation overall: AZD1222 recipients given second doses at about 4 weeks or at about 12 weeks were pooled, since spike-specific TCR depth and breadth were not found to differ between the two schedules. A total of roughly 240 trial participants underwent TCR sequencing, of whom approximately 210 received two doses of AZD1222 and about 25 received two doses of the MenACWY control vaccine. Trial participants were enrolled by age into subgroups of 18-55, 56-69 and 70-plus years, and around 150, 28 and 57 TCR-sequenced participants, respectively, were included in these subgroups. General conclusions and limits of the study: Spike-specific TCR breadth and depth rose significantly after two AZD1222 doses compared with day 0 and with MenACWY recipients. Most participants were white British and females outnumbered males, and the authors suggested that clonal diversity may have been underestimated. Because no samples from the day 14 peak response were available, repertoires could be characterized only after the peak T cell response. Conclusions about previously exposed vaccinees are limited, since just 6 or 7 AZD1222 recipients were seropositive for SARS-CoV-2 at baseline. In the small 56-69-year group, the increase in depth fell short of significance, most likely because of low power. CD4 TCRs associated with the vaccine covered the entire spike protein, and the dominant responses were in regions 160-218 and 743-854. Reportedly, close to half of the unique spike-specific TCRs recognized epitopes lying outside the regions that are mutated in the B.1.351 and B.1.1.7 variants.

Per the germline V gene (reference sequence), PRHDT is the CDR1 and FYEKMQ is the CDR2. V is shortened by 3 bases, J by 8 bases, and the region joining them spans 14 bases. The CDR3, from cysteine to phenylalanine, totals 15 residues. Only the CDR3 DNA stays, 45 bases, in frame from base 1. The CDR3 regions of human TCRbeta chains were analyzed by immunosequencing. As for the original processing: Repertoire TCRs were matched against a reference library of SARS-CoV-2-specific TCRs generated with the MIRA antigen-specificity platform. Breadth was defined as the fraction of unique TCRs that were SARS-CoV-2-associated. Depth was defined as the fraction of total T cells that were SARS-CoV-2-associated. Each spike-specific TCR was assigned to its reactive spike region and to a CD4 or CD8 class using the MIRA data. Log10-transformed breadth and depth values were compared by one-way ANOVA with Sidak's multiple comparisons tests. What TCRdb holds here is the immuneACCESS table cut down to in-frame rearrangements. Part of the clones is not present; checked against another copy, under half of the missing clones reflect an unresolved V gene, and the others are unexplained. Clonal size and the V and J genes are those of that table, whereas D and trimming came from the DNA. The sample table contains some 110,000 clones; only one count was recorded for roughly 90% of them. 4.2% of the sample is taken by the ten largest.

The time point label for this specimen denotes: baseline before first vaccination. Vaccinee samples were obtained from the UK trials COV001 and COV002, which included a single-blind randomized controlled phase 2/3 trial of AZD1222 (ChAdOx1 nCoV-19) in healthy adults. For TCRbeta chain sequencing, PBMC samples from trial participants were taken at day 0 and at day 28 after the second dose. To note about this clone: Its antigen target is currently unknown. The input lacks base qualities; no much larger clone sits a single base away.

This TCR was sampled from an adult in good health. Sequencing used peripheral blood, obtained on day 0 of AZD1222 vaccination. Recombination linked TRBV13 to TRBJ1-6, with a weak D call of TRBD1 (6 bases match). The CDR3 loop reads CASSLGGGNHSPLHF. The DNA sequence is TGTGCCAGCAGCTTGGGGGGGGGCAACCATTCACCCCTCCACTTT.